Listed here are 22 T cell receptor beta chains from one sample, sequenced in a study of T cells in Graves' hyperthyroidism and ophthalmopathy. Amplification targeted TCR beta CDR3 regions from RNA transcripts. The HTBI primer set drove a first-round RT-PCR of the TCR CDR3. Using its own MiXCR run on the multiplex PCR reads, TCRdb lists one record per CDR3 protein. The sample includes about 400,000 distinct CDR3 sequences, about 14% of them seen just once. Material for sequencing was blood. These receptors all stem from a man younger than 35 with Graves' ophthalmopathy.

Many counts were recorded for this clonotype. The genes are TRBV6-5 and TRBJ1-5; D uncertain. The ends were cut back, 2 bases at V and 4 bases at J, with 3 bases in the middle. Germline lookup yields CDR1 MNHEY and CDR2 SVGAGI. This CDR3 is 12 amino acids long. The CDR3 loop reads CASSYLNQPQHF. The DNA for the CDR3 is TGTGCCAGCAGTTACCTTAATCAGCCCCAGCATTTT.

This sequence joins TRBV19 and TRBJ2-1; TRBD2 agrees at 8 bases. The CDR3 sequence is 15 residues long. CDR1 and CDR2 (germline): LNHDA, SQIVND (reference sequence). V dropped 8 bases and J dropped 4; count of bases not matched to a gene: 10. CDR3 region: CASCPSGSIYNEQFF. In DNA, the CDR3 is TGTGCCAGTTGTCCCAGCGGGAGCATTTACAATGAGCAGTTCTTC.

This clonotype was detected a few times. The gene calls are TRBV5-5 and TRBJ1-4; TRBD1 might be the D (6 bases). Trimming cost V 4 bases and J 0 bases, with 16 bases left between them. The CDR3 has 17 residues. Germline lookup yields CDR1 SGHKS and CDR2 YYEKEE (reference sequence). The CDR3 here is CASSQDRTGATNEKLFF. The CDR3 DNA sequence: TGTGCCAGCAGCCAAGACAGGACGGGGGCAACTAATGAAAAACTGTTTTTT.

This clonotype has at least ten counts. The chain carries TRBV3-1 and TRBJ2-1, with D uncertain. With 4 bases removed from V and 8 bases from J, the gap between germline ends came to 12 bases. The germline CDR1 and CDR2 sequences are LGHDT and YNNKEL (reference sequence). The CDR3 is made up of 13 amino acids. The CDR3 reads CASSRRLVDEQFF. In DNA, the CDR3 is TGTGCCAGCAGCCGCCGTCTGGTTGATGAGCAGTTCTTC.

This clonotype was observed at least ten times. This chain connects TRBV10-3 to TRBJ2-7, with D maybe TRBD1 (6 bases). Looked up from germline, CDR1 is ENHRY and CDR2 is SYGVKD. Trimming took 6 bases from V and 3 from J, leaving 6 bases between them. The CDR3 runs to 11 residues. CDR3 nucleotides: TGTGCCATCAGGGACAGCTACGAGCAGTACTTC. Encoded protein: CAIRDSYEQYF.

The rearrangement uses TRBV14 and TRBJ2-3; D unclear. Germline lookup yields CDR1 SGHDN and CDR2 FVKESK. CDR3 size: 18 residues. Trimming shortened V by 0 bases and J by 0 bases, and 16 bases separated the two germline ends. The CDR3 DNA is TGTGCCAGCAGCCAAGATTGGCGGACGGATAATAGCACAGATACGCAGTATTTT. The encoded protein is CASSQDWRTDNSTDTQYF. The whole variable domain, filled in from reference TRBV14 and TRBJ2-3, reads EAGVTQFPSHSVIEKGQTVTLRCDPISGHDNLYWYRRVMGKEIKFLLHFVKESKQDESGMPNNRFLAERTGGTYSTLKVQPAELEDSGVYFCASSQDWRTDNSTDTQYFGPGTRLTVL.

This clonotype was recorded at least ten times. This sequence joins TRBV7-9 and TRBJ2-3, with 13 positions matching TRBD2. Germline assignment: CDR1 SEHNR and CDR2 FQNEAQ (reference sequence). V lost 5 bases to trimming and J lost 5 bases; unmatched junction nucleotides: 4. This CDR3 spans 15 amino acids. The CDR3 reads CASSGLAGAGDTQYF. CDR3 DNA sequence: TGTGCCAGCAGCGGACTAGCGGGAGCGGGAGATACGCAGTATTTT.

Concerning this clonotype: Just one base apart from a much larger clone, this may be a read error. J is TRBJ2-5 and V is TRBV3-1, with TRBD2 matching over 13 bases. This CDR3 is built from 16 residues. Germline CDR1 LGHDT, CDR2 YNNKEL (reference sequence). This CDR3 reads CARSLGLAGAFKGQYF. CDR3 sequence (DNA): TGTGCCCGCAGCCTAGGACTAGCGGGGGCCTTTAAGGGACAGTACTTC.

This clonotype has a count of ten or more. This chain connects TRBV12-3 or TRBV12-4 to TRBJ2-7; the match to TRBD1 covers 9 bases. This CDR3 contains 16 residues. With 7 bases clipped from V and 4 bases from J, the junction kept 14 bases outside the gene matches. The CDR3: CASTIDRGNLLYEQYF. The CDR3 DNA reads TGTGCCAGCACCATTGACAGGGGGAACCTATTATACGAGCAGTACTTC.

This clonotype occurred a few times. The V call is TRBV7-9, the J call TRBJ2-7; D may be TRBD1 (6 bases). This CDR3 has 12 amino acids. Per the germline V gene, CDR1 is SEHNR and CDR2 is FQNEAQ (reference sequence). Between the trimmed V and J ends, which lost 7 bases and 6 bases, there was a span of 13 bases. The CDR3 is CASKTGSGEQYF. CDR3 coding DNA: TGTGCCAGCAAGACAGGTTCTGGCGAGCAGTACTTC.

The chain couples TRBV9 to TRBJ1-6; 7 bases are shared with TRBD1. CDR3 length: 15 residues. Losses at the gene ends were 4 bases for V and 6 bases for J; bases not matched to a gene: 7. Germline V lookup: CDR1 SGDLS, CDR2 YYNGEE. The CDR3 bases are TGTGCCAGCAGCTCCCTAGACAGGGCTAATTCACCCCTCCACTTT. It specifies CASSSLDRANSPLHF. Full variable domain (outside the CDR3, taken from reference TRBV9 and TRBJ1-6): DSGVTQTPKHLITATGQRVTLRCSPRSGDLSVYWYQQSLDQGLQFLIQYYNGEERAKGNILERFSAQQFPDLHSELNLSSLELGDSALYFCASSSLDRANSPLHFGNGTRLTVT.

In this sample, this clonotype turned up many times. The CDR3 loop reads CASSSGLADTLISTDTQYF. For the CDR3, the DNA is TGTGCCAGCAGTTCGGGACTAGCAGACACTCTGATCAGCACAGATACGCAGTATTTT. The V gene is TRBV6-1, the J gene TRBJ2-3; the match to TRBD2 covers 9 bases. Germline V gene sequence: CDR1 MNHNS, CDR2 SASEGT. This CDR3 contains 19 residues. Trimming cost V 5 bases and J 0 bases; bases outside gene matches: 15.

This chain joins TRBV4-2 and TRBJ2-5; TRBD2 matches 7 bases. This CDR3 is 16 amino acids long. CDR1 and CDR2 (germline): LGHNA, YNFKEQ. Unmatched junction bases numbered 9, after V lost 0 bases and J lost 5 bases. The CDR3 is CASSQEYTGGRETQYF. Written as DNA, the CDR3 is TGTGCCAGCAGCCAAGAATATACGGGGGGTAGGGAGACCCAGTACTTC.

This clonotype was detected ten times or more. The chain uses TRBV3-1 and TRBJ2-5; D is ambiguous. Germline CDR1 LGHDT, CDR2 YNNKEL (reference sequence). This CDR3 is 14 amino acids long. V gave up 0 bases and J gave up 5 bases, with 10 bases separating them. The CDR3 spells CASSQEIHQETQYF. CDR3 coding DNA: TGTGCCAGCAGCCAAGAGATCCATCAGGAGACCCAGTACTTC.

J is TRBJ2-1 and V is TRBV4-2; D gene uncertain. Germline CDR1 reads LGHNA; CDR2 reads YNFKEQ. CDR3 size: 12 residues. The ends were cut back, 6 bases at V and 6 bases at J, with 9 bases in the middle. As DNA, the CDR3 is TGTGCCAGCAGGGGGATCGGCAATGAGCAGTTCTTC. Translated: CASRGIGNEQFF.

This clonotype was picked up many times. This chain connects TRBV6-2 or TRBV6-3 to TRBJ2-7, with D unresolved. V lost 11 bases and J lost 3, with 26 bases in between. The CDR3 runs to 16 residues. From germline, CDR1 is MNHEY and CDR2 SVGEGT. The CDR3 DNA is TGTGCCTCTACCTCAGCGTCGGGCCTAAGAGGCTACGAGCAGTACTTC. Amino acid sequence: CASTSASGLRGYEQYF.

This clonotype was counted between two and nine times. The chain combines TRBV6-1 with TRBJ2-5; no definite D call. Looked up from germline, CDR1 is MNHNS and CDR2 is SASEGT. The CDR3 consists of 13 residues. The V end lost 8 bases, the J end lost 4 bases, and 14 bases lay between the germline ends. The CDR3: CASRRLEIETQYF. The CDR3 DNA is TGTGCCAGCCGGCGGCTAGAGATAGAGACCCAGTACTTC.

CDR3 sequence reads: CASSETGGANYGYTF. The CDR3 DNA follows: TGTGCCAGCAGTGAAACAGGGGGAGCGAACTATGGCTACACCTTC. This chain joins TRBV25-1 and TRBJ1-2, with TRBD1 identical over 8 bases. The CDR3 consists of 15 residues. Losses at the gene ends were 2 bases for V and 2 bases for J; bases not matched to a gene: 4. Germline V CDR1 and CDR2: MGHDK, SYGVNS.

In this sample, this clonotype turned up many times. This CDR3 is CASRSLLAGGVEQYF. The CDR3 DNA sequence: TGTGCCAGCAGATCCCTACTAGCGGGGGGGGTCGAGCAGTACTTC. The chain recombines TRBV6-1 with TRBJ2-7, with TRBD2 matching over 13 bases. Looked up from germline, CDR1 is MNHNS and CDR2 is SASEGT. CDR3 length: 15 amino acids. Trimming at V came to 6 bases and at J to 6 bases, leaving 8 bases not matched to a gene.

This clonotype was seen at least ten times. The chain carries TRBV20-1 and TRBJ2-3; D gene unclear. Germline CDR1 is DFQATT and CDR2 is SNEGSKA (reference sequence). CDR3 size: 12 residues. Trimming pared 6 bases from V and 4 bases from J, leaving 11 bases between. The CDR3 nucleotides are TGCAGTGCCATGTGGTTCGCAGATACGCAGTATTTT. This sequence encodes CSAMWFADTQYF.

This clonotype came up many times. This chain connects TRBV7-2 to TRBJ1-1; 7 bases align to TRBD1. From germline, CDR1 is SGHTA and CDR2 FQGNSA. The V segment lost 3 bases and the J segment 1 base; nucleotides outside the gene matches: 5. The CDR3 contains 15 residues. In DNA, the CDR3 is TGTGCCAGCAGCTTTAGGACAGGAAGGAACACTGAAGCTTTCTTT. Encoded protein: CASSFRTGRNTEAFF.

The J gene is TRBJ1-4, the V gene TRBV10-3, with D possibly being TRBD1 (6 bases). The CDR3 spans 13 residues. Trimming stripped 3 bases from V and 8 bases from J, with 10 bases between. Per germline, CDR1 ENHRY and CDR2 SYGVKD. The CDR3 nucleotides read TGTGCCATCAGTGATGGGCAGGGGGAAAAACTGTTTTTT. It specifies CAISDGQGEKLFF.